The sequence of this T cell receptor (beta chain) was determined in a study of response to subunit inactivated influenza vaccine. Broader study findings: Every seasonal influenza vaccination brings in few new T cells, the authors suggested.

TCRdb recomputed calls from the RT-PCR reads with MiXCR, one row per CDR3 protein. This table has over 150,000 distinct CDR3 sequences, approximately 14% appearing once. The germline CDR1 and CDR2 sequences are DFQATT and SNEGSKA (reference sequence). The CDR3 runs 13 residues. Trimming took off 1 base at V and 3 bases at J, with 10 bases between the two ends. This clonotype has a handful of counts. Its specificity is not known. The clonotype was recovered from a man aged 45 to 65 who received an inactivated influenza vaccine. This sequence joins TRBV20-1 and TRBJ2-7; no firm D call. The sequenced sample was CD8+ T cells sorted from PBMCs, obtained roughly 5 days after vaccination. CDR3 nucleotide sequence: TGCAGTGCTAGAGGACTGCAGAGCTACGAGCAGTACTTC. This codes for CSARGLQSYEQYF.